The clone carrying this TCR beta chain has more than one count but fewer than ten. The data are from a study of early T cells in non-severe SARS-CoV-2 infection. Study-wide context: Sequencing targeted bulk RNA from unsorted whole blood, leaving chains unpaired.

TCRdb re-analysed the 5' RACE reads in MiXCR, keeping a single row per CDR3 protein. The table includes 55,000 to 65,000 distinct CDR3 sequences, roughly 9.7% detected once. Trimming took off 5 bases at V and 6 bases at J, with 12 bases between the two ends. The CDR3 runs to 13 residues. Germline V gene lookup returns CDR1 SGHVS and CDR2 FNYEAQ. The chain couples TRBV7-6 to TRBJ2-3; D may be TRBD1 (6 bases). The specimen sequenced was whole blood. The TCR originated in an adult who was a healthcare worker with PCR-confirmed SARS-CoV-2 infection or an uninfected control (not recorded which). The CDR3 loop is CASSPRTADTQYF. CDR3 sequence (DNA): TGTGCCAGCAGCCCTAGGACAGCCGATACGCAGTATTTT.